These 19 T cell receptor beta chains originate from one sample sequenced in a study of Ad26.COV2.S vaccination and SARS-CoV-2 variants. The table came from immunoSEQ multiplex PCR; TCRdb's copy has only in-frame clones and leaves some out. The sample yields roughly 180,000 clones, around nine tenths seen once. This sample comprised peripheral blood, obtained after recovery from COVID-19. The receptor set was obtained from a human donor who had recovered from COVID-19.

V usage is TRBV10-2 and J usage is TRBJ1-2, with D unclear. Germline values: CDR1 WSHSY, CDR2 SAAADI. The CDR3 runs to 16 residues. V lost 3 bases to trimming and J lost 2 bases, with 16 bases between them. The CDR3 DNA reads TGCGCCAGCAGTGATGGCCCCCTCGGCAGAAACTATGGCTACACCTTC. This translates into CASSDGPLGRNYGYTF.

The sample holds a few counts of this clone. This sequence joins TRBV5-1 and TRBJ2-1; 10 bases agree with TRBD1. This CDR3 has 15 amino acids. CDR1 and CDR2 from the germline V gene are SGHRS and YFSETQ. J gave up 7 bases and V 4 bases, and 8 bases lay outside the gene matches. Here the CDR3 reads CASSQGQGKYNEQFF. The CDR3 DNA is TGCGCCAGCAGCCAGGGACAGGGGAAGTATAATGAGCAGTTCTTC.

The chain is built from TRBV3-1 (or the pseudogene TRBV3-2) and TRBJ2-1; D may be TRBD1 (5 bases). The ends were cut back, 1 base at V and 7 bases at J, with 5 bases in the middle. Germline CDR1 is LGHDT and CDR2 is YNNKEL (reference sequence). The CDR3 runs 12 residues. Here the CDR3 DNA reads TGTGCCAGCAGCCAAGCAGGGAATGAGCAGTTCTTC. The encoded protein is CASSQAGNEQFF.

In this sample, this clone turned up once. The CDR3 reads CASSIGAGRTSQETQYF. The CDR3 region has the DNA TGTGCCAGTAGTATAGGGGCAGGCAGAACCTCCCAAGAGACCCAGTACTTC. The chain employs TRBV19 and TRBJ2-5; no clear D gene. This CDR3 region has 17 residues. Trimming took 1 base from V and 1 from J, leaving 16 bases between them. Germline V lookup: CDR1 LNHDA, CDR2 SQIVND (reference sequence).

By sample share, this clone is medium-sized (0.01 to 0.1%). The same CDR3 also results from other DNA sequences found in this sample. V and J are TRBV19 and TRBJ2-3; TRBD2 aligns across 9 bases. J was trimmed by 6 bases and V by 9 bases; bases with no gene match: 4. Germline CDR1 and CDR2: LNHDA and SQIVND (reference sequence). This CDR3 spans 12 amino acids. This CDR3 reads CASRLAGDTQYF. The CDR3 DNA reads as TGTGCCAGCCGCCTAGCGGGGGATACGCAGTATTTT.

The chain employs TRBV7-2 and TRBJ2-4; 7 bases are shared with TRBD2. V trimming: 3 bases; J trimming: 5 bases; junction bases outside the gene matches: 7. Germline V gene sequence: CDR1 SGHTA, CDR2 FQGNSA. The length of the CDR3 is 15 residues. CDR3 nucleotides: TGTGCCAGCAGCTTCTGGATGGGGGGGGAAAACATTCAGTACTTC. Translated: CASSFWMGGENIQYF.

This sequence joins TRBV2 and TRBJ2-1; possible D gene TRBD2, 6 bases. The germline V gene encodes CDR1 SNHLY and CDR2 FYNNEI. CDR3 length equals 18 residues. V dropped 4 bases and J dropped 0 bases, with 19 bases sitting between them. The CDR3 sequence: CASSGSDREFRSYNEQFF. Written as DNA, the CDR3 is TGTGCCAGCAGTGGGTCTGATCGGGAGTTTCGCTCCTACAATGAGCAGTTCTTC.

This sequence joins TRBV4-1 and TRBJ2-5, with 7 nucleotides matching TRBD2. CDR1 is MGHRA and CDR2 is YSYEKL in the germline V gene. The length of the CDR3 is 15 residues. Unmatched junction bases numbered 6, after V lost 2 bases and J lost 3 bases. The chain's CDR3 is CASSQKRSGEETQYF. The CDR3 coding sequence is TGCGCCAGCAGCCAAAAGAGAAGCGGGGAAGAGACCCAGTACTTC.

The CDR3 DNA reads as TGCGCCAGCAGCCCGACTTCCCTAGCGGGAAAAAACATTCAGTACTTC. Protein: CASSPTSLAGKNIQYF. The rearrangement links TRBV4-1 to TRBJ2-4; 9 nucleotides agree with TRBD2. Unmatched junction bases numbered 8, after V lost 4 bases and J lost 4 bases. Per germline, CDR1 MGHRA and CDR2 YSYEKL. The CDR3 loop spans 16 amino acids.

In this sample, this clone turned up once. The gene calls are TRBV12-3 or TRBV12-4 and TRBJ2-7; no clear D. The V end was cut by 2 bases, the J end by 3 bases, with 8 bases between. The CDR3 covers 13 residues. The CDR3 coding sequence is TGTGCCAGCAGTTTATCCGCGGTCTACGAGCAGTACTTC. Protein: CASSLSAVYEQYF.

V usage is TRBV10-2 and J usage is TRBJ2-5; the D gene is possibly TRBD2 (6 bases). V gave up 6 bases and J gave up 3 bases, with 20 bases separating them. The CDR3 covers 16 residues. Germline values: CDR1 WSHSY, CDR2 SAAADI. The CDR3: CASRGVGGAQEETQYF. The DNA of the CDR3 is TGCGCCAGCAGGGGAGTAGGAGGGGCCCAAGAAGAGACCCAGTACTTC.

The rearrangement uses TRBV10-1 and TRBJ2-1; D possibly corresponds to TRBD1 (5 bases). The CDR3 has 15 residues. From germline, CDR1 is WNHNN and CDR2 SYGVQD (reference sequence). V lost 3 bases and J lost 4, with 13 bases in between. CDR3 nucleotide sequence: TGCGCCAGCAGTGAATTAATAGGGGCTTACAATGAGCAGTTCTTC. Its translation is CASSELIGAYNEQFF.

This chain uses TRBV12-3 or TRBV12-4 with TRBJ2-1; the D gene is possibly TRBD1 (6 bases). The CDR3 is 13 amino acids. The V gene lost 6 bases and the J gene lost 13 bases, with 19 bases spanning the gap. CDR3 in DNA: TGTGCCAGCAGGACTGACGGTAAGGGGGTACAGTTCTTC. Its translation: CASRTDGKGVQFF.

The chain couples TRBV15 to TRBJ1-4, with 7 nucleotides matching TRBD1. Trimming removed 8 bases from V and 5 bases from J; junction bases left unmatched: 5. Germline loops: CDR1 LNHNV, CDR2 YYDKDF (reference sequence). The CDR3 has 13 residues. The DNA for the CDR3 is TGTGCCACCGGGACGGGACAGAATGAAAAACTGTTTTTT. It codes for CATGTGQNEKLFF.

V and J are TRBV3-1 (or the pseudogene TRBV3-2) and TRBJ2-1; 13 positions agree with TRBD2. V lost 4 bases to trimming and J lost 12 bases; unmatched junction nucleotides: 6. Germline V gives CDR1 LGHDT, CDR2 YNNKEL (reference sequence). CDR3 length: 14 residues. The CDR3 sequence is CASSRGLAGLGQFF. Here the CDR3 DNA reads TGTGCCAGCAGCCGGGGACTAGCGGGACTAGGGCAGTTCTTC.

The chain is built from TRBV5-1 and TRBJ2-3, with 8 positions matching TRBD2. The length of the CDR3 is 15 residues. The junction had 3 bases not matched to a gene; V was cut back by 1 base and J by 2 bases. Germline V gives CDR1 SGHRS, CDR2 YFSETQ. CDR3 sequence (DNA): TGCGCCAGCAGCTTGACTAGCGGAGACACAGATACGCAGTATTTT. Translation gives CASSLTSGDTDTQYF.

This clone was detected once. The genes are TRBV5-1 and TRBJ2-5; tentative D call: TRBD1 (6 bases). The germline gives CDR1 SGHRS, CDR2 YFSETQ. The CDR3 length is 16 residues. V shed 1 base and J shed 1 base, with 14 bases lying between them. CDR3 bases: TGCGCCAGCAGCTTGACCCCAGACAGGATCCAAGAGACCCAGTACTTC. This encodes CASSLTPDRIQETQYF.

This sequence joins TRBV12-3 or TRBV12-4 and TRBJ1-3; no clear D gene. Trimming took 7 bases from V and 8 from J, leaving 6 bases between them. This CDR3 region has 10 residues. The CDR3 DNA sequence: TGTGCCAGCACATCAGACACCATATATTTT. The encoded protein is CASTSDTIYF.

The chain combines TRBV28 with TRBJ1-6, with D possibly TRBD1 on 5 matching bases. The CDR3 spans 13 residues. Germline CDR1 reads MDHEN; CDR2 reads SYDVKM. V was cut by 2 bases and J by 9 bases, with 8 bases left in between. The CDR3 DNA follows: TGTGCCAGCAGTTTAGTCAGGGCTTCACCCCTCCACTTT. Translating gives CASSLVRASPLHF.